This TCR beta chain was identified during a study of regulatory T cells. General observations from the study: Patient Treg samples had roughly tenfold fewer unique productive TRB reads than controls. In patients, unique TRB V-J pairs were restricted and V/J usage skewed, especially in Tregs. Treg repertoire restriction varied and was strongest in the two most severe patients. In CD3G deficiency, regulatory T cells had lower Shannon diversity than autologous conventional CD4+ and control regulatory cells.

Patients, 2 to 39 years old, had expanded memory T-cell proportions. On this clone itself: Its antigen remains unidentified.

The CDR3 sequence is 12 residues long. Germline CDR1 is SEHNR and CDR2 is FQNEAQ (reference sequence). The V gene lost 1 base and the J gene lost 6 bases, with 7 bases spanning the gap. The primer mix had 52 TRBV and 13 TRBJ primers. TCRdb's table, derived via immunoSEQ multiplex PCR, lists solely in-frame clones and lacks some. The table records roughly 4,000 clones, about nine tenths of them present only once. The clonotype originates from a child aged 2 to 15 with CD3G deficiency. Sequencing used CD4+ Tregs sorted from blood. The chain has TRBV7-9 and TRBJ2-7; D remains ambiguous. The CDR3 nucleotides read TGTGCCAGCAGCTTAGGGACCCGCGAGCAGTACTTC. Amino acid sequence: CASSLGTREQYF.